One sample yielded the 26 T cell receptor beta chains listed below, sequenced in a study of blood T cell repertoires in COVID-19. Clones were sequenced by immunoSEQ multiplex PCR, and TCRdb holds only the in-frame ones, with some missing. The repertoire holds 180,000 or so clones, approximately 82% seen once, with 3.6% in the top ten. The sequenced material came from PBMCs or T cells enriched from blood (not recorded which). The receptor set was obtained from a woman between 45 and 65 years old in a cohort exposed to, infected with or recovered from COVID-19 (not recorded which).

This clone was observed once. The rearrangement joins TRBV11-2 to TRBJ2-7; no clear D gene. V gave up 4 bases and J gave up 3 bases, with 4 bases separating them. CDR3 length: 11 amino acids. Germline V CDR1 and CDR2: SGHAT, FQNNGV. The CDR3 DNA sequence: TGTGCCAGCAGCTCCGGCTACGAGCAGTACTTC. Translation: CASSSGYEQYF.

The V call is TRBV30, the J call TRBJ1-1; weak D call: TRBD1 (6 bases). CDR3 length equals 13 residues. Germline V gene data show CDR1 as GTSNPN and CDR2 as SVGIG (reference sequence). The V and J ends lost 2 bases and 2 bases respectively, with 9 bases between them. The CDR3 DNA is TGTGCCTGGAGTAGACAGGCTAACACTGAAGCTTTCTTT. Protein: CAWSRQANTEAFF.

The gene calls are TRBV7-9 and TRBJ2-7, with 7 bases identical to TRBD1. J gave up 0 bases and V 5 bases, and 7 bases lay outside the gene matches. The length of the CDR3 is 15 residues. From germline, CDR1 is SEHNR and CDR2 FQNEAQ (reference sequence). The DNA of the CDR3 is TGTGCCAGCAGCCCGCAAAGGGGGCCCTCCTACGAGCAGTACTTC. Protein sequence: CASSPQRGPSYEQYF.

The chain employs TRBV7-3 and TRBJ2-2; D call uncertain. Looked up from germline, CDR1 is SGHTA and CDR2 is FQGTGA. V lost 5 bases, J lost 0 bases, and 7 bases lay in between. There are 14 residues in the CDR3. CDR3 loop: CASSLPSNTGELFF. CDR3 nucleotide sequence: TGTGCCAGCAGCCTACCCTCGAACACCGGGGAGCTGTTTTTT.

The chain is built from TRBV6-5 and TRBJ2-3; D ambiguous. The germline V and J ends were trimmed by 8 bases and 2 bases, with 11 bases remaining between them. The germline gives CDR1 MNHEY, CDR2 SVGAGI. The CDR3 runs 13 residues. CDR3 sequence: CASSTRNTDTQYF. As DNA, the CDR3 is TGTGCCAGCTCGACGAGGAACACAGATACGCAGTATTTT.

This rearrangement joins TRBV28 to TRBJ2-7; D unclear. Trimming took 2 bases from V and 9 from J, leaving 11 bases between them. Germline CDR1 and CDR2: MDHEN and SYDVKM. This CDR3 has 12 residues. The CDR3 DNA follows: TGTGCCAGCAGTTTACGAGAAAGTATGCAGTACTTC. Its translation is CASSLRESMQYF. The complete variable domain, with remaining parts taken from reference TRBV28 and TRBJ2-7, reads DVKVTQSSRYLVKRTGEKVFLECVQDMDHENMFWYRQDPGLGLRLIYFSYDVKMKEKGDIPEGYSVSREKKERFSLILESASTNQTSMYLCASSLRESMQYFGPGTRLTVT.

V and J are TRBV3-1 (or the pseudogene TRBV3-2) and TRBJ1-4; D uncertain. The germline CDR1 and CDR2 sequences are LGHDT and YNNKEL (reference sequence). V was cut by 0 bases and J by 5 bases, with 31 bases left in between. This CDR3 is 22 amino acids long. The CDR3 sequence is CASSQDWRRFSGPTRENEKLFF. The CDR3 DNA is TGTGCCAGCAGCCAAGATTGGAGGCGTTTCTCGGGCCCTACGAGGGAAAATGAAAAACTGTTTTTT.

This chain links TRBV5-5 with TRBJ1-5; D gene uncertain. This CDR3 contains 14 residues. Trimming took 4 bases from V and 0 from J, leaving 8 bases between them. The germline V gene has CDR1 SGHKS and CDR2 YYEKEE (reference sequence). The CDR3 here is CASSLAFSNQPQHF. The CDR3 DNA sequence: TGTGCCAGCAGCCTAGCCTTTAGCAATCAGCCCCAGCATTTT. Filled out from reference TRBV5-5 and TRBJ1-5, the complete variable domain reads DAGVTQSPTHLIKTRGQQVTLRCSPISGHKSVSWYQQVLGQGPQFIFQYYEKEERGRGNFPDRFSARQFPNYSSELNVNALLLGDSALYLCASSLAFSNQPQHFGDGTRLSIL.

This clone came up a few times. The rearrangement joins TRBV12-5 to TRBJ2-2; 12 bases are a match to TRBD2. This CDR3 has 17 amino acids. V trimming: 4 bases; J trimming: 4 bases; junction bases outside the gene matches: 7. The germline CDR1 and CDR2 sequences are LGHNT and FRNRAP. CDR3 DNA: TGTGCTAGTGGTTCTAGCGGGGGGGCCGCGGGCACCGGGGAGCTGTTTTTT. Translation gives CASGSSGGAAGTGELFF. Looking up the rest from reference TRBV12-5 and TRBJ2-2 gives the full variable domain: DARVTQTPRHKVTEMGQEVTMRCQPILGHNTVFWYRQTMMQGLELLAYFRNRAPLDDSGMPKDRFSAEMPDATLATLKIQPSEPRDSAVYFCASGSSGGAAGTGELFFGEGSRLTVL.

The V call is TRBV2, the J call TRBJ1-6; a possible D gene is TRBD1 (5 bases). Looked up from germline, CDR1 is SNHLY and CDR2 is FYNNEI. The CDR3 length is 13 residues. V lost 9 bases to trimming and J lost 5 bases, with 11 bases between them. CDR3: CASEPGDNSPLHF. The CDR3 bases are TGTGCCAGTGAACCGGGGGATAATTCACCCCTCCACTTT.

The chain employs TRBV6-5 and TRBJ1-5, with a weak D call TRBD1 (6 bases). Trimming cost V 5 bases and J 5 bases, with 13 bases left between them. This CDR3 has 14 residues. Germline V gives CDR1 MNHEY, CDR2 SVGAGI. CDR3 residues: CASSPGTKYQPQHF. The CDR3, as DNA: TGTGCCAGCAGTCCCGGGACAAAGTATCAGCCCCAGCATTTT.

This clone was seen a handful of times. V usage is TRBV6-4 and J usage is TRBJ2-1, with 9 positions matching TRBD2. V dropped 6 bases and J dropped 4; count of bases not matched to a gene: 10. Germline CDR1 is MRHNA and CDR2 is SNTAGT. This CDR3 spans 16 amino acids. The CDR3 is CASRIPAGGKYNEQFF. CDR3 bases: TGTGCCAGCAGGATACCAGCGGGGGGTAAATACAATGAGCAGTTCTTC.

This clone has only a few counts. V and J are TRBV14 and TRBJ2-7; a weak D match, TRBD1 (5 bases). The germline V and J ends were trimmed by 5 bases and 2 bases, with 7 bases remaining between them. CDR3 length equals 12 residues. Germline lookup yields CDR1 SGHDN and CDR2 FVKESK. In DNA form, the CDR3 reads TGTGCCAGCAGCGCGACAGCCTACGAGCAGTACTTC. This translates into CASSATAYEQYF.

The chain joins TRBV4-1 to TRBJ1-4; D is ambiguous. Germline V gene sequence: CDR1 MGHRA, CDR2 YSYEKL. Trimming removed 0 bases at V and 5 bases at J, with 7 bases between. CDR3 size: 14 residues. The CDR3 spells CASSQDGINEKLFF. The CDR3 DNA reads as TGCGCCAGCAGCCAAGATGGCATCAATGAAAAACTGTTTTTT.

The chain carries TRBV27 and TRBJ1-5; D might be TRBD1 (6 bases). The germline V gene has CDR1 MNHEY and CDR2 SMNVEV (reference sequence). V gave up 5 bases and J gave up 0 bases, with 11 bases separating them. The CDR3 is 15 amino acids. This CDR3 reads CASSGDTDSNQPQHF. In nucleotides, the CDR3 is TGTGCCAGCAGTGGGGACACGGATAGCAATCAGCCCCAGCATTTT.

The chain joins TRBV10-3 to TRBJ2-1; D remains unclear. V lost 8 bases and J lost 10, with 9 bases in between. This CDR3 comprises 10 residues. CDR1 and CDR2 (germline): ENHRY, SYGVKD. The DNA for the CDR3 is TGTGCCATCGGATCCGGGGAGCAGTTCTTC. Translation: CAIGSGEQFF.

The V call is TRBV7-3, the J call TRBJ2-3, with D perhaps TRBD1 (5 bases). CDR1 and CDR2 (germline): SGHTA, FQGTGA. There are 14 residues in the CDR3. V gave up 5 bases and J gave up 3 bases, with 12 bases separating them. As DNA, the CDR3 is TGTGCCAGCAGCACGACCTCAGGGACAGATACGCAGTATTTT. It specifies CASSTTSGTDTQYF.

The rearrangement uses TRBV5-6 and TRBJ2-7, with TRBD1 identical over 9 bases. CDR1 and CDR2 from the germline V gene are SGHDT and YYEEEE. The V segment lost 4 bases and the J segment 3 bases; nucleotides outside the gene matches: 8. CDR3 length equals 15 residues. CDR3 amino acids: CASSPDRGSGYEQYF. CDR3 DNA: TGTGCCAGCAGCCCGGACAGGGGTAGTGGCTACGAGCAGTACTTC. Looking up the rest from reference TRBV5-6 and TRBJ2-7 gives the full variable domain: DAGVTQSPTHLIKTRGQQVTLRCSPKSGHDTVSWYQQALGQGPQFIFQYYEEEERQRGNFPDRFSGHQFPNYSSELNVNALLLGDSALYLCASSPDRGSGYEQYFGPGTRLTVT.

The chain links TRBV7-2 to TRBJ2-7; D remains ambiguous. V gave up 5 bases and J gave up 0 bases, with 14 bases separating them. The CDR3 extends over 15 amino acids. Germline values: CDR1 SGHTA, CDR2 FQGNSA. The CDR3 region has the DNA TGTGCCAGCAGCCGTGGGCTAACGAACTCCTACGAGCAGTACTTC. Its protein is CASSRGLTNSYEQYF.

In this sample, this clone turned up a few times. The rearrangement links TRBV14 to TRBJ2-2, with a possible D match to TRBD1 (6 bases). The CDR3 sequence is 16 residues long. In germline, CDR1 is SGHDN, CDR2 FVKESK. V lost 3 bases to trimming and J lost 4 bases, with 15 bases between them. In nucleotides, the CDR3 is TGTGCCAGCAGCCAGGATAGAAACAGGGCCACCGGGGAGCTGTTTTTT. This translates into CASSQDRNRATGELFF. Using reference TRBV14 and TRBJ2-2 for the parts outside the CDR3, the full variable domain is EAGVTQFPSHSVIEKGQTVTLRCDPISGHDNLYWYRRVMGKEIKFLLHFVKESKQDESGMPNNRFLAERTGGTYSTLKVQPAELEDSGVYFCASSQDRNRATGELFFGEGSRLTVL.

This chain uses TRBV7-3 with TRBJ1-3, with 7 nucleotides matching TRBD1. The CDR3 covers 14 residues. The junction had 0 bases not matched to a gene; V was cut back by 2 bases and J by 2 bases. In germline, CDR1 is SGHTA, CDR2 FQGTGA. CDR3 amino acids: CASSLDRAGNTIYF. CDR3 nucleotides: TGTGCCAGCAGCTTAGACAGGGCTGGAAACACCATATATTTT.

The rearrangement joins TRBV2 to TRBJ2-1, with 8 bases that match TRBD2. V shed 5 bases and J 2 bases; nucleotides not matched to a gene: 8. The CDR3 spans 16 residues. Germline V gene lookup returns CDR1 SNHLY and CDR2 FYNNEI. The CDR3 region is CASSSSRGRTYNEQFF. The CDR3 coding sequence is TGTGCCAGCAGTTCGAGTCGCGGGAGGACCTACAATGAGCAGTTCTTC.

The chain carries TRBV5-4 and TRBJ1-3, with TRBD1 identical over 10 bases. Trimming cost V 3 bases and J 7 bases; bases outside gene matches: 10. The V gene's germline CDR1 is SGHNT and CDR2 YYREEE (reference sequence). This CDR3 spans 16 amino acids. The CDR3 DNA follows: TGTGCCAGCAGCTCAGACAGGGGGCGGTTGCGGAACACCATATATTTT. This encodes CASSSDRGRLRNTIYF. Based on the CDR3 plus reference TRBV5-4 and TRBJ1-3, the full variable domain is ETGVTQSPTHLIKTRGQQVTLRCSSQSGHNTVSWYQQALGQGPQFIFQYYREEENGRGNFPPRFSGLQFPNYSSELNVNALELDDSALYLCASSSDRGRLRNTIYFGEGSWLTVV.

The chain links TRBV4-3 to TRBJ2-3; 9 bases are a match to TRBD2. Germline CDR1 LGHNA, CDR2 YSLEER. J gave up 2 bases and V 0 bases, and 9 bases lay outside the gene matches. The CDR3 runs 18 residues. The CDR3: CASSQDSDPSGVTDTQYF. The CDR3 DNA reads TGCGCCAGCAGCCAAGACTCCGATCCTAGCGGGGTCACAGATACGCAGTATTTT.

The chain has TRBV19 and TRBJ2-7, with a possible D match to TRBD1 (6 bases). This CDR3 spans 13 amino acids. Trimming pared 5 bases from V and 5 bases from J, leaving 13 bases between. Germline CDR1 and CDR2: LNHDA and SQIVND (reference sequence). The DNA for the CDR3 is TGTGCCAGTAGTCCCCAACAGGGAAACGAGCAGTACTTC. As protein: CASSPQQGNEQYF.

A word on this clone: This same CDR3 is encoded by further DNA sequences in the sample. The chain's CDR3 is CASSLVSTNTGELFF. The CDR3 nucleotides read TGTGCCAGCAGCTTAGTCTCTACGAACACCGGGGAGCTGTTTTTT. The chain combines TRBV7-8 with TRBJ2-2; no firm D call. The CDR3 spans 15 residues. The V and J ends lost 1 base and 0 bases respectively, with 6 bases between them. CDR1 SGHVS and CDR2 FQNEAQ come from the germline V gene. The whole variable domain, filled in from reference TRBV7-8 and TRBJ2-2, reads GAGVSQSPRYKVAKRGQDVALRCDPISGHVSLFWYQQALGQGPEFLTYFQNEAQLDKSGLPSDRFFAERPEGSVSTLKIQRTQQEDSAVYLCASSLVSTNTGELFFGEGSRLTVL.